Described below is a single T cell receptor beta chain sequence and its context. The record originates from a study of T cells in Graves' hyperthyroidism and ophthalmopathy. The source material, RNA transcripts, was used to amplify TCR beta CDR3 regions. First-round RT-PCR with HTBI primers amplified the TCR CDR3 region. One entry per CDR3 protein, called by TCRdb with MiXCR from the multiplex PCR reads. This sample yields under 550,000 distinct CDR3 sequences, of which 20% are seen a single time; 47% belongs to the top ten. CDR3 length equals 16 residues. V was trimmed by 3 bases and J by 6 bases, leaving 17 bases between them. Germline V lookup: CDR1 SGHVS, CDR2 FQNEAQ. With duration under 3 months, ophthalmopathy was active: Clinical Activity Score at least 3, NOSPECS at least 4.

The chain couples TRBV7-8 to TRBJ2-2; no firm D call. Sequencing was done on a sample of blood. This receptor was taken from a man aged 35-49 years with Graves' ophthalmopathy. CDR3 in amino acids: CASSLAWAELAGELFF. The CDR3 DNA reads as TGTGCCAGCAGCTTGGCCTGGGCAGAGTTGGCCGGGGAGCTGTTTTTT.